Sequencing of this TCR beta chain was carried out in a study of identical twins. Study-wide results and caveats: Insertions were reduced in abundant cord blood beta clonotypes but not in memory repertoires.

Concerning this clonotype itself: The antigen is undetermined.

After template switching added a universal primer site, the resulting cDNA carried unique molecular identifiers. TCRdb analysed the 5' RACE reads with MiXCR anew, one entry per CDR3 protein. The table includes around 290,000 distinct CDR3 sequences, roughly 10% detected once. The same sample was also studied in work on yellow fever vaccine responses in identical twins.

The sample consisted of CD8+ T cells sorted from blood. This sequence originates from a woman between 18 and 29 years old in good health.

DNA of the CDR3: TGTGCCAGCACCCCTACGGGGGGAAGTGAAGAAAAACTGTTTTTT. Amino acid sequence: CASTPTGGSEEKLFF. The V and J genes are TRBV14 and TRBJ1-4; D is perhaps TRBD1 (5 bases). V was trimmed by 7 bases and J by 8 bases, leaving 20 bases between them. Per germline, CDR1 SGHDN and CDR2 FVKESK. The CDR3 length is 15 residues.